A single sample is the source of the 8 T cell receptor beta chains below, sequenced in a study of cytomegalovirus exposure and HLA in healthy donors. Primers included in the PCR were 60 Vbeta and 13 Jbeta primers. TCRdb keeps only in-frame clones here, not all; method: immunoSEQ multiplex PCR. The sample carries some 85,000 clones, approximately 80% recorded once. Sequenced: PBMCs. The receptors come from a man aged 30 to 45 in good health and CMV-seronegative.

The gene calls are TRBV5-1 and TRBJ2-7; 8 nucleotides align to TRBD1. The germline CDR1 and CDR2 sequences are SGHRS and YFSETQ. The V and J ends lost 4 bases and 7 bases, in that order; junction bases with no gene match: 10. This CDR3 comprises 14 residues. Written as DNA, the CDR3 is TGCGCCAGCAGCCCGCGGACAGGGTTGGGGGAGCAGTACTTC. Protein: CASSPRTGLGEQYF. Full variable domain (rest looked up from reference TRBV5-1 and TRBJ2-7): KAGVTQTPRYLIKTRGQQVTLSCSPISGHRSVSWYQQTPGQGLQFLFEYFSETQRNKGNFPGRFSGRQFSNSRSEMNVSTLELGDSALYLCASSPRTGLGEQYFGPGTRLTVT.

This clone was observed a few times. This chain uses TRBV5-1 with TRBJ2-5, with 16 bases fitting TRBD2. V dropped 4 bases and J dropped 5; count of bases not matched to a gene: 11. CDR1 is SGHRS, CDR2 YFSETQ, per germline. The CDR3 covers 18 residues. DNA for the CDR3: TGCGCCAGCAGCGCGGGACTAGCGGGAGGGCCGGCAATCGAGACCCAGTACTTC. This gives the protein CASSAGLAGGPAIETQYF.

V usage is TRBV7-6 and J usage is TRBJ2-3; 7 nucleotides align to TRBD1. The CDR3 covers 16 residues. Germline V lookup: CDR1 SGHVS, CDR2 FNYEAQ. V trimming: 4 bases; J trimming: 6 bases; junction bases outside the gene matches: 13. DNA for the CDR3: TGTGCCAGCAGCTATGCCGGGACAGCCGGCTTGGATACGCAGTATTTT. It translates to CASSYAGTAGLDTQYF.

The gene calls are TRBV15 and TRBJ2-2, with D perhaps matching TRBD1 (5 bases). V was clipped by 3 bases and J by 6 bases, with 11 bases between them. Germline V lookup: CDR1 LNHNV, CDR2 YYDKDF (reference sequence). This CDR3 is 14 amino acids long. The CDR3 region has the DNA TGTGCCACCAGCAGTCCGGTCAGGGCCGGGGAGCTGTTTTTT. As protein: CATSSPVRAGELFF. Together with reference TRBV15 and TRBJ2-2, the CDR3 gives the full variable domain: DAMVIQNPRYQVTQFGKPVTLSCSQTLNHNVMYWYQQKSSQAPKLLFHYYDKDFNNEADTPDNFQSRRPNTSFCFLDIRSPGLGDTAMYLCATSSPVRAGELFFGEGSRLTVL.

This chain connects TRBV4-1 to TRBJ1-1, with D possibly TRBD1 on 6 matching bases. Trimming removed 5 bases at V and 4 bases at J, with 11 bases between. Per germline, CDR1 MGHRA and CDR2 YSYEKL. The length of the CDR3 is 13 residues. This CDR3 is CASSATGSTEAFF. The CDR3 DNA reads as TGCGCCAGCAGCGCCACAGGGAGCACTGAAGCTTTCTTT.

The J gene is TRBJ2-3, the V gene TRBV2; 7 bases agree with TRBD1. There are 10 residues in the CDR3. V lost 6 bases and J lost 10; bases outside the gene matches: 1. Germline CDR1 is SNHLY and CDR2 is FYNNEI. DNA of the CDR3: TGTGCCAGCAGGACAGGGCCGCAGTATTTT. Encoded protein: CASRTGPQYF.

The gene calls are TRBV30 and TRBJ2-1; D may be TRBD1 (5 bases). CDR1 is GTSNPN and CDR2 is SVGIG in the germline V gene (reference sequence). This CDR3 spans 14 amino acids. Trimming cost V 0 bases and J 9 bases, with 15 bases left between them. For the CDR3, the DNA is TGTGCCTGGAGTGTTTTAGGGGTGGGTAGTGAGCAGTTCTTC. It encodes CAWSVLGVGSEQFF.

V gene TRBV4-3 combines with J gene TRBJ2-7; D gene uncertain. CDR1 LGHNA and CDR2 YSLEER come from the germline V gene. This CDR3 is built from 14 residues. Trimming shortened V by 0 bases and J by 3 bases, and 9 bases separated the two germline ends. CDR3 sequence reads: CASSQELSDYEQYF. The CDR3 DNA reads TGCGCCAGCAGCCAAGAGTTGTCAGACTACGAGCAGTACTTC.